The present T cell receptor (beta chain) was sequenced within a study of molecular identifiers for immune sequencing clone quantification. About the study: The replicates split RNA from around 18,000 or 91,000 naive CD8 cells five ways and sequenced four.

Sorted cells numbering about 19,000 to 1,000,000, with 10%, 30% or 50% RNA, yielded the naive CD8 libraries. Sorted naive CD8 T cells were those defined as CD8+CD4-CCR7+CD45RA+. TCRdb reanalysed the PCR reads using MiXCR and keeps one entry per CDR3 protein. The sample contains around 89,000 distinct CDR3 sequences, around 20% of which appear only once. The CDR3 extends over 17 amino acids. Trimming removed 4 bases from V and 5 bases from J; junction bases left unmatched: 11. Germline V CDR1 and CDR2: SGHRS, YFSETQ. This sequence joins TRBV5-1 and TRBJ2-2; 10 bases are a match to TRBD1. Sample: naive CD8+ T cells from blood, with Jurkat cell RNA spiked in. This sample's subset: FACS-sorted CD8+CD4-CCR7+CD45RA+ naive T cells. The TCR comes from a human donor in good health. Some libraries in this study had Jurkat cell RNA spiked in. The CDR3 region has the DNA TGCGCCAGCAGCCAGGACCCGGGACAGGGGCTAACCGGGGAGCTGTTTTTT. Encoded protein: CASSQDPGQGLTGELFF.